What follows describes a single T cell receptor (beta chain). Its antigen is not known. This record comes from a study of shared clonotypes between healthy human individuals. Notes on the study in general: Rarefaction revealed incomplete sorted-subset sequencing despite large depth.

At a deep level, the assay was run. TCRdb keeps only in-frame clones here, not all; method: immunoSEQ multiplex PCR. This table has about 1.9 million clones, roughly 95% appearing once. Naive CD8 populations comprised CD45RO-negative cells positively selected for CCR7, excluding terminally differentiated effector memory CD45RA+ cells. CDR3 length: 13 residues. The germline V and J ends were trimmed by 5 bases and 1 base, with 8 bases remaining between them. Germline CDR1 and CDR2: MNHEY and SMNVEV (reference sequence). This receptor was taken from a man aged 18-30 years in good health. Some clones in this sample may be carry-over from other donors' samples. Source material: naive CD8+ T cells from PBMCs. The rearrangement links TRBV27 to TRBJ1-2; no reliable D call. As DNA, the CDR3 is TGTGCCAGCAGTGGTCTTCTTAACTATGGCTACACCTTC. Translated, it gives CASSGLLNYGYTF.